This is a list of T cell receptor beta chains from one sample in a study of T-cell reconstitution after alpha-beta-depleted transplantation in children. TCRdb re-analysed the PCR reads in MiXCR, keeping a single row per CDR3 protein. The sample shows about 360,000 distinct CDR3 sequences, less than 15% of them seen only once. The material sequenced was PBMCs, taken from the stem cell graft. All receptors come from a human donor who donated a stem cell graft to a child with Fanconi anemia. Both conserved end residues are trimmed from each CDR3.

CDR3aa | v_gene
ASKGTPASGEQY | TRBV19
ASSVGSPGSRTEAF | TRBV10-2
ASNQRSGGGTDTQY | TRBV5-4
ASSSRRDRSNTEAF | TRBV5-5
ASSYSQGAGTDTQY | TRBV6-5
ASSQELGQGADTQY | TRBV4-3
ASSPSPGNTEAF | TRBV6-4
ASSILGDTNTEAF | TRBV6-1
ASSEGRAGGPETQY | TRBV5-5
ASSGDGRADYGYT | TRBV5-6
ASSDWTSYNEQF | TRBV5-6
ASSLTGGAGAF | TRBV4-3
SAWSGEGTGELF | TRBV20-1
ASRTGTTDYT | TRBV6-2/TRBV6-3
ASSLLGAWETQY | TRBV12-3/TRBV12-4
ASSLVGTSGGVSSYNEQF | TRBV11-2
ASSPELGDYEQY | TRBV5-1
ASSFGGLGYEQY | TRBV27
ASSLGGYEQY | TRBV5-1
SARVGGFNTEAF | TRBV20-1
ASSQDWNGENTEAF | TRBV4-3
ASSLDLASGSNTGELF | TRBV7-7
SAPGLTNTEAF | TRBV20-1
ASSQRRNSPLH | TRBV14
SARDYSNTGELF | TRBV20-1
ASSQDPDRVGANVLT | TRBV4-3
ASSPNRGGELF | TRBV5-1
ASSSRTRGEQY | TRBV5-1
ASSPTRAARGTQY | TRBV7-2
ASSSGTEVWEEQF | TRBV28
ASSFGQYTDTQY | TRBV12-3/TRBV12-4
ARTPLPLEGTYGYT | TRBV5-1
ASSLGGNHSPLH | TRBV12-3/TRBV12-4
ASSFVNTDTQY | TRBV7-9
ASSTDRGRAF | TRBV7-9